This T cell receptor (beta chain) was identified in a study of blood T cells in healthy people across ages. Findings and caveats of the study: Estimates drawn from one million T cells were deemed to understate diversity.

This clonotype was seen at least ten times. Its antigen is not identified. Primed by a sample-barcoded 5' primer and a J-beta primer mix, a second PCR proceeded for about 7 to 11 cycles. TCRdb fed the 5' RACE reads into MiXCR, producing one record per CDR3 protein. Of about 930,000 distinct CDR3 sequences listed, roughly 28% were seen once; the top ten hold more than 8.5%. Trimming took 8 bases from V and 2 from J, leaving 12 bases between them. The CDR3 runs 13 residues. Germline V gene data show CDR1 as SNHLY and CDR2 as FYNNEI. The same data also contributed to another study, on T cells of mothers and their children.

The V call is TRBV2, the J call TRBJ2-5; D is unclear. The sequenced sample consisted of blood. This TCR was recovered from a woman aged 40 to 50 in good health. CDR3 sequence: CASPPEAQETQYF. CDR3 DNA sequence: TGTGCCAGCCCCCCAGAAGCACAAGAGACCCAGTACTTC.